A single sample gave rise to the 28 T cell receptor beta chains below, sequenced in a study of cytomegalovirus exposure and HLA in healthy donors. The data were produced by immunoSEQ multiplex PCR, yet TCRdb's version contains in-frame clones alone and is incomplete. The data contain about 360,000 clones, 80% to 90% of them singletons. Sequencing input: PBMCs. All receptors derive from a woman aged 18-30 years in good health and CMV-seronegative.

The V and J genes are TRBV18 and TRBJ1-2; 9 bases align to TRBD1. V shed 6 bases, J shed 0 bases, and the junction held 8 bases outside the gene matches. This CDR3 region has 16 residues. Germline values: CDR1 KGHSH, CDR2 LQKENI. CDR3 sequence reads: CASSQGQGSANYGYTF. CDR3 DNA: TGTGCCAGCTCGCAGGGACAGGGAAGCGCTAACTATGGCTACACCTTC.

The CDR3 spells CASSRQGYEQYF. The CDR3 DNA reads as TGTGCCAGCAGCAGACAGGGGTACGAGCAGTACTTC. This chain uses TRBV28 with TRBJ2-7; TRBD1 matches at 8 bases. This CDR3 has 12 residues. V gave up 6 bases and J gave up 4 bases; unmatched junction bases: 2. In germline, CDR1 is MDHEN, CDR2 SYDVKM.

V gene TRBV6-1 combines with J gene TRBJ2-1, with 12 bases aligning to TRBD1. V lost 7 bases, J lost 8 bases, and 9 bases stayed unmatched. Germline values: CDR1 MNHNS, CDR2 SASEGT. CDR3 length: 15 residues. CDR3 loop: CASIRDRGRADEQFF. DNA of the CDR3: TGTGCCAGCATCAGGGACAGGGGGCGGGCTGATGAGCAGTTCTTC.

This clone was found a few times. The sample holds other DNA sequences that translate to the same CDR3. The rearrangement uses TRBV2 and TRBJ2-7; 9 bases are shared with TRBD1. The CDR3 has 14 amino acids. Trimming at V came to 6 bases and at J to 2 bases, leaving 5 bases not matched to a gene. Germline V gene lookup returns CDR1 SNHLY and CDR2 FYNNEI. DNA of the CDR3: TGTGCCAGCAGGGGACAGGGCGGGCCCTACGAGCAGTACTTC. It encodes CASRGQGGPYEQYF.

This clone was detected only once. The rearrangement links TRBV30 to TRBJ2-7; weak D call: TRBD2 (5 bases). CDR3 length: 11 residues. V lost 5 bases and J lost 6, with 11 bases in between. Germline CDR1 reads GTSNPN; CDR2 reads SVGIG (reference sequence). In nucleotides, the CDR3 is TGTGCCTGGGGGGTCGAGGGCGAGCAGTACTTC. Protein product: CAWGVEGEQYF.

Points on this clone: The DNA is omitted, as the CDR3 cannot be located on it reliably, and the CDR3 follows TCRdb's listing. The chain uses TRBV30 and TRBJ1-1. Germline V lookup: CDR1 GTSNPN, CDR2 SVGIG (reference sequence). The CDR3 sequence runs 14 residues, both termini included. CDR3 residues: CAWSVGAGANSGIF.

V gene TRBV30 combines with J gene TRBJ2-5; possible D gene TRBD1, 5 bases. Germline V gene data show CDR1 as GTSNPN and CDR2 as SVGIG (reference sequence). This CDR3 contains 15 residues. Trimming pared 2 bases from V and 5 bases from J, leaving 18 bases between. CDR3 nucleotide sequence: TGTGCCTGGAGTAACGGCGGAGCCTCAGGGGAGACCCAGTACTTC. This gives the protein CAWSNGGASGETQYF.

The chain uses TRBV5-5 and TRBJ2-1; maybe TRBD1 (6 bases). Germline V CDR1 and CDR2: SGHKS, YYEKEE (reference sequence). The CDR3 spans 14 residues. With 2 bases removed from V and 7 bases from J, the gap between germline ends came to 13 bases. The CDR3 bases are TGTGCCAGCAGCTTTCCTCCCAGGGGTAATGAGCAGTTCTTC. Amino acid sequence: CASSFPPRGNEQFF.

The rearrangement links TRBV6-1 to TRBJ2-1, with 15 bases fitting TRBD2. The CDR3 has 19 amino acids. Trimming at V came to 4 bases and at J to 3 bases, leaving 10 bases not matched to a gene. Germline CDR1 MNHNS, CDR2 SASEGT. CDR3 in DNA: TGTGCCAGCAGTGGTCCGGGACTAGCGGGAGGTCAGGGCTACAATGAGCAGTTCTTC. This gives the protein CASSGPGLAGGQGYNEQFF.

CDR3 sequence reads: CASSFRTGGYNEQFF. The DNA of the CDR3 is TGTGCCAGCAGTTTCCGGACAGGGGGCTACAATGAGCAGTTCTTC. The rearrangement uses TRBV6-1 and TRBJ2-1, with TRBD1 identical over 10 bases. This CDR3 has 15 residues. CDR1 is MNHNS and CDR2 is SASEGT in the germline V gene. The junction had 4 bases not matched to a gene; V was cut back by 5 bases and J by 3 bases.

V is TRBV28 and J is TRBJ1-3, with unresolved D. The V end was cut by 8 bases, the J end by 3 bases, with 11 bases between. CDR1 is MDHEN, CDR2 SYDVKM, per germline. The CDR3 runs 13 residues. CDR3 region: CASGRSGGNTIYF. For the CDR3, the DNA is TGTGCCAGCGGGCGTAGTGGTGGAAACACCATATATTTT. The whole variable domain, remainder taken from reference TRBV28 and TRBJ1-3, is DVKVTQSSRYLVKRTGEKVFLECVQDMDHENMFWYRQDPGLGLRLIYFSYDVKMKEKGDIPEGYSVSREKKERFSLILESASTNQTSMYLCASGRSGGNTIYFGEGSWLTVV.

The CDR3 nucleotides read TGTGCCAGCAGACCGCCCAAAGAGACAGGGGACTATGGCTACACCTTC. As protein: CASRPPKETGDYGYTF. This chain uses TRBV6-6 with TRBJ1-2; 8 nucleotides match TRBD1. The CDR3 runs to 16 residues. The germline V gene has CDR1 MNHNY and CDR2 SVGAGI (reference sequence). The trim removed 6 bases at V and 3 bases at J, leaving 12 bases unmatched.

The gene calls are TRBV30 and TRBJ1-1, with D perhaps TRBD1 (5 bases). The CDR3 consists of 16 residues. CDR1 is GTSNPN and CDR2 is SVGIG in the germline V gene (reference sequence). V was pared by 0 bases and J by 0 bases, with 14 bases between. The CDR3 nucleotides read TGTGCCTGGAGTGTATCGGGGGAGGGGATGAACACTGAAGCTTTCTTT. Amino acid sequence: CAWSVSGEGMNTEAFF.

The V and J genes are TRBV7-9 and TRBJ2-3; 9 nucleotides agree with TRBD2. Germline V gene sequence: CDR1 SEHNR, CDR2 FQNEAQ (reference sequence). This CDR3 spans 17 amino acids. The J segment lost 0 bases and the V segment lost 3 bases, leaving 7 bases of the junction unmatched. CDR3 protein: CASSFRGGAGSTDTQYF. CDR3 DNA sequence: TGTGCCAGCAGCTTCCGCGGGGGGGCCGGTAGCACAGATACGCAGTATTTT.

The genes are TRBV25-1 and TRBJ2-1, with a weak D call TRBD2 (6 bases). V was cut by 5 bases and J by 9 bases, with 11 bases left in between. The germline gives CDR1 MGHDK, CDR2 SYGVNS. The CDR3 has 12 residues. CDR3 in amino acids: CASSPGGVEQFF. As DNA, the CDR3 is TGTGCCAGCAGTCCCGGGGGAGTTGAGCAGTTCTTC.

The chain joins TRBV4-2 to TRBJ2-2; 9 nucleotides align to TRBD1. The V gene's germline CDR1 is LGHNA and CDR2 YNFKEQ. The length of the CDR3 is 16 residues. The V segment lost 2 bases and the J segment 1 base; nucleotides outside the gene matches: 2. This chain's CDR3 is CASSQLGQGNTGELFF. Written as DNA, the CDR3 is TGTGCCAGCAGCCAACTGGGACAGGGGAACACCGGGGAGCTGTTTTTT.

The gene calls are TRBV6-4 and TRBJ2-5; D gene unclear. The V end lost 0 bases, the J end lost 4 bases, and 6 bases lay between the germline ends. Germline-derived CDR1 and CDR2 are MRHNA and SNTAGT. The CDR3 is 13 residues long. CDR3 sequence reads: CASSDSYGETQYF. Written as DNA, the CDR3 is TGTGCCAGCAGTGACTCCTATGGAGAGACCCAGTACTTC.

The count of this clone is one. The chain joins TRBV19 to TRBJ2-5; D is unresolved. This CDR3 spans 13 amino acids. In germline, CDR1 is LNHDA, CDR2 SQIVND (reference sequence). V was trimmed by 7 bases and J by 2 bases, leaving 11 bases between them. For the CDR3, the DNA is TGTGCCAGTAAAGTGCCGGAGCAAGAGACCCAGTACTTC. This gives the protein CASKVPEQETQYF. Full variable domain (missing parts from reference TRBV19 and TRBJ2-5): DGGITQSPKYLFRKEGQNVTLSCEQNLNHDAMYWYRQDPGQGLRLIYYSQIVNDFQKGDIAEGYSVSREKKESFPLTVTSAQKNPTAFYLCASKVPEQETQYFGPGTRLLVL.

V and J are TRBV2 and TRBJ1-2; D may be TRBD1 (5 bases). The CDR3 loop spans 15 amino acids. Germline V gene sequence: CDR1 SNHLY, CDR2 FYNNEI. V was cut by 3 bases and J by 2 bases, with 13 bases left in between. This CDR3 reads CASSETATFNYGYTF. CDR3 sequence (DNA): TGTGCCAGCAGTGAGACAGCGACTTTCAACTATGGCTACACCTTC.

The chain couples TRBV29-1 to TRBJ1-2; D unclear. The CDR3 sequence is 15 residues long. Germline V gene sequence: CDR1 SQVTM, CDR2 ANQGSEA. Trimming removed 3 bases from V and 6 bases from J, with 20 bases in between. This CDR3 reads CSVDGTGNQRDGYTF. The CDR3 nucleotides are TGCAGCGTTGATGGAACGGGGAATCAAAGAGATGGCTACACCTTC.

The CDR3 is CASSQDRGQPQHF. The DNA of the CDR3 is TGTGCCAGCTCACAGGACAGGGGCCAGCCCCAGCATTTT. This chain joins TRBV18 and TRBJ1-5; the match to TRBD1 covers 9 bases. The V segment lost 4 bases and the J segment 7 bases; nucleotides outside the gene matches: 2. This CDR3 has 13 amino acids. CDR1 is KGHSH and CDR2 is LQKENI in the germline V gene.

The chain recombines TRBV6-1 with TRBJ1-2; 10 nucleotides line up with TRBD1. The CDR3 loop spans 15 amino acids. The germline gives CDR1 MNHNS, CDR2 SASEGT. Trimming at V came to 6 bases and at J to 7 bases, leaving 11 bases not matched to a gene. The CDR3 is CASRGGGTGASGYTF. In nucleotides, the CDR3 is TGTGCCAGCAGGGGTGGGGGGACAGGGGCGAGTGGCTACACCTTC.

The CDR3 reads CASSGLLTQRYEQSEAFF. The CDR3 bases are TGTGCCAGTTCGGGGTTGCTAACACAGCGTTACGAACAAAGTGAAGCTTTCTTT. This chain uses TRBV19 with TRBJ1-1, with no clear D. Germline loops: CDR1 LNHDA, CDR2 SQIVND (reference sequence). Trimming cost V 8 bases and J 7 bases, with 32 bases left between them. The CDR3 runs 18 residues.

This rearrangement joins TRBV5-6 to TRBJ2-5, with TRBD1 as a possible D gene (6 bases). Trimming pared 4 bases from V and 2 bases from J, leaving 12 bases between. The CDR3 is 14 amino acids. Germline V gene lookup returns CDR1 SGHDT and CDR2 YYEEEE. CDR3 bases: TGTGCCAGCAGCCAGCTAACAGGGCAAGAGACCCAGTACTTC. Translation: CASSQLTGQETQYF.

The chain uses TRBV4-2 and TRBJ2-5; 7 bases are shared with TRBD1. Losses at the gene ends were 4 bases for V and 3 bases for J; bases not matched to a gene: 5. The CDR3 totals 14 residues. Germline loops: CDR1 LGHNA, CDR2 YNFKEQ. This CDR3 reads CASSPYDREETQYF. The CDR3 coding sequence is TGTGCCAGCAGCCCCTACGACAGGGAAGAGACCCAGTACTTC.

CDR3 sequence: CASSALGAYEQYF. The CDR3 coding sequence is TGTGCCAGCAGCGCCCTCGGGGCCTACGAGCAGTACTTC. The rearrangement joins TRBV28 to TRBJ2-7; D is possibly TRBD2 (5 bases). Germline CDR1 is MDHEN and CDR2 is SYDVKM. The CDR3 has 13 amino acids. V was trimmed by 6 bases and J by 2 bases, leaving 11 bases between them.

As DNA, the CDR3 is TGTGCCAGCAGCTTCATGGGGCTAGGGACAGGGGAGGCTGAAGCTTTCTTT. It is translated as CASSFMGLGTGEAEAFF. The rearrangement joins TRBV11-2 to TRBJ1-1; 10 bases are shared with TRBD1. Losses at the gene ends were 3 bases for V and 6 bases for J; bases not matched to a gene: 13. There are 17 residues in the CDR3. Germline V gives CDR1 SGHAT, CDR2 FQNNGV. Combining the CDR3 with reference TRBV11-2 and TRBJ1-1 gives the whole variable domain EAGVAQSPRYKIIEKRQSVAFWCNPISGHATLYWYQQILGQGPKLLIQFQNNGVVDDSQLPKDRFSAERLKGVDSTLKIQPAKLEDSAVYLCASSFMGLGTGEAEAFFGQGTRLTVV.

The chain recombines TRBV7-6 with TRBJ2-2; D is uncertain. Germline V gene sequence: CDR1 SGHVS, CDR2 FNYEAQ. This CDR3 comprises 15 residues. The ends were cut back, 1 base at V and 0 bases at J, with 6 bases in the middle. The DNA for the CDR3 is TGTGCCAGCAGCTTAGTCCCCTCGAACACCGGGGAGCTGTTTTTT. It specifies CASSLVPSNTGELFF.